This T cell receptor beta chain stems from a study of CD8+CD57+ T cells in acquired aplastic anemia. Trimming left V 4 bases short and J 1 base short, with 6 bases between. The CDR3 runs to 13 residues. The germline V gene has CDR1 MGHDK and CDR2 SYGVNS. Only patients with CD8+CD57+ cell expansion on flow cytometry were chosen for sequencing. Profiling that covered TCR beta VDJ and CDR3 relied on genomic DNA as its template. TCRdb ran MiXCR on the reads and lists one entry per CDR3 protein. The repertoire includes 50,000 to 65,000 distinct CDR3 sequences, 55% to 70% of them detected once, and 15% to 20% sits in the top ten.

The sequenced sample was sorted CD4+, CD8+, or CD8+CD57+ T cells (not recorded which) from PBMCs. The clonotype comes from a human donor with aplastic anemia. The V call is TRBV25-1, the J call TRBJ2-3; D gene ambiguous. The CDR3: CASSGRRTDTQYF. For the CDR3, the DNA is TGTGCCAGCAGTGGCCGCCGCACAGATACGCAGTATTTT.